Each of the 18 T cell receptor beta chains below was sequenced from the same sample in a study of a mutant IDH1 vaccine in newly diagnosed glioma (dated by TCRdb to about 2021). The time point label corresponds to: week 35, safety follow-up. Every vaccine dose consisted of 300 ug of a 20-mer mutant IDH1 peptide in Montanide, administered subcutaneously together with topical imiquimod. Their specific antigens are unknown. The protocol used for the library was the immunoSEQ multiplex PCR assay. The immuneACCESS repertoire file appears here via TCRdb, limited to in-frame rearrangements. These files lack a portion of the clones; in checked studies, under half of the deficit traces to unresolved V genes, and the cause of the others is not known. In this sample the table shows around 69,000 clones, around 86% of which occur a single time. 1.5% to 2.5% of the sample is taken by the ten largest. This material consisted of PBMCs, taken from a glioma patient whose treatment included an IDH1 peptide vaccine. These TCRs come from a man in his thirties or forties with glioma.

J is TRBJ2-5 and V is TRBV29-1, with a weak D call TRBD2 (6 bases). The length of the CDR3 is 13 residues. The germline V gene has CDR1 SQVTM and CDR2 ANQGSEA. CDR3 sequence (DNA): TGCTCCTCCTATGGGGGGAAAGGGGAGACCCAGTACTTC. Protein: CSSYGGKGETQYF. Full variable domain (missing parts from reference TRBV29-1 and TRBJ2-5): SAVISQKPSRDICQRGTSLTIQCQVDSQVTMMFWYRQQPGQSLTLIATANQGSEATYESGFVIDKFPISRPNLTFSTLTVSNMSPEDSSIYLCSSYGGKGETQYFGPGTRLLVL.

This clone was recorded once. This chain joins TRBV7-3 and TRBJ2-2; 9 bases fit TRBD2. The CDR3 sequence is 16 residues long. In germline, CDR1 is SGHTA, CDR2 FQGTGA. The ends lost 5 bases at V and 5 bases at J; junction bases unmatched: 9. The CDR3 bases are TGTGCCAGCAGCCCGGTACTAGCGGGTCCTACCGGGGAGCTGTTTTTT. Protein: CASSPVLAGPTGELFF.

The chain's CDR3 is CASREGSGGDYGYTF. CDR3 DNA sequence: TGTGCCAGCAGAGAAGGTTCGGGGGGGGACTATGGCTACACCTTC. The gene calls are TRBV28 and TRBJ1-2; possibly TRBD1 for D (5 bases). The CDR3 runs to 15 residues. Looked up from germline, CDR1 is MDHEN and CDR2 is SYDVKM. V lost 6 bases and J lost 3, with 17 bases in between.

The rearrangement links TRBV4-2 to TRBJ1-2; 8 bases agree with TRBD1. The CDR3 runs 15 residues. V lost 1 base, J lost 5 bases, and 6 bases stayed unmatched. Germline assignment: CDR1 LGHNA and CDR2 YNFKEQ. The CDR3 nucleotides are TGTGCCAGCAGCCAAGCGACAGGGGTTCGGTATGGCTACACCTTC. Encoded protein: CASSQATGVRYGYTF.

V gene TRBV6-1 combines with J gene TRBJ2-3; D unresolved. Trimming pared 3 bases from V and 2 bases from J, leaving 12 bases between. Germline-derived CDR1 and CDR2 are MNHNS and SASEGT. CDR3 length: 15 residues. The CDR3 is CASSDFPGFTDTQYF. The CDR3 DNA reads TGTGCCAGCAGTGACTTCCCCGGGTTCACAGATACGCAGTATTTT.

The chain joins TRBV7-3 to TRBJ2-5; possibly TRBD1 for D (5 bases). The CDR3 is 14 residues long. Germline values: CDR1 SGHTA, CDR2 FQGTGA. Trimming pared 2 bases from V and 4 bases from J, leaving 11 bases between. The CDR3 spells CASSLSDTGETQYF. The CDR3 region has the DNA TGTGCCAGCAGCTTATCGGACACAGGAGAGACCCAGTACTTC. The full variable domain, completed using reference TRBV7-3 and TRBJ2-5, is GAGVSQTPSNKVTEKGKYVELRCDPISGHTALYWYRQSLGQGPEFLIYFQGTGAADDSGLPNDRFFAVRPEGSVSTLKIQRTERGDSAVYLCASSLSDTGETQYFGPGTRLLVL.

V usage is TRBV4-1 and J usage is TRBJ2-1, with D uncertain. The V end was cut by 0 bases, the J end by 12 bases, with 24 bases between. Germline V CDR1 and CDR2: MGHRA, YSYEKL. The CDR3 contains 17 residues. The CDR3 loop is CASSQDLVPIERLGQFF. CDR3 nucleotides: TGCGCCAGCAGCCAAGATCTAGTGCCGATAGAGCGCCTAGGGCAGTTCTTC.

This sequence joins TRBV7-2 and TRBJ2-1; 7 bases map to TRBD2. V gave up 5 bases and J gave up 0 bases; unmatched junction bases: 7. This CDR3 has 16 amino acids. Germline V lookup: CDR1 SGHTA, CDR2 FQGNSA. The CDR3 is CASSQGRGSSYNEQFF. The CDR3 DNA follows: TGTGCCAGCAGCCAAGGCCGCGGGAGCTCCTACAATGAGCAGTTCTTC.

This rearrangement joins TRBV7-9 to TRBJ1-4, with D unresolved. This CDR3 has 16 amino acids. The germline gives CDR1 SEHNR, CDR2 FQNEAQ (reference sequence). Trimming took 2 bases from V and 1 from J, leaving 11 bases between them. The CDR3: CASSLSQWVTNEKLFF. CDR3 in DNA: TGTGCCAGCAGCTTAAGCCAATGGGTAACTAATGAAAAACTGTTTTTT.

The chain combines TRBV6-1 with TRBJ2-2, with 7 bases that match TRBD2. Germline lookup yields CDR1 MNHNS and CDR2 SASEGT. Unmatched junction bases numbered 5, after V lost 5 bases and J lost 5 bases. The CDR3 has 14 amino acids. CDR3 nucleotide sequence: TGTGCCAGCAGTAAAGGGCGGGGGACCGGGGAGCTGTTTTTT. Translation: CASSKGRGTGELFF.

V usage is TRBV9 and J usage is TRBJ1-6; D is perhaps TRBD1 (5 bases). The germline V gene encodes CDR1 SGDLS and CDR2 YYNGEE. Trimming took off 0 bases at V and 7 bases at J, with 11 bases between the two ends. This CDR3 has 15 residues. CDR3: CASSVEGALNSPLHF. CDR3 bases: TGTGCCAGCAGCGTAGAAGGGGCTCTGAATTCACCCCTCCACTTT.

This sequence joins TRBV7-9 and TRBJ1-3; D is ambiguous. Germline CDR1 is SEHNR and CDR2 is FQNEAQ (reference sequence). With 4 bases removed from V and 8 bases from J, the gap between germline ends came to 6 bases. CDR3 length: 11 residues. The CDR3 sequence is CASSSGDTIYF. In DNA form, the CDR3 reads TGTGCCAGCAGCTCTGGGGACACCATATATTTT.

J is TRBJ1-1 and V is TRBV7-2; TRBD1 might be the D (5 bases). The CDR3 has 13 amino acids. Trimming took off 5 bases at V and 0 bases at J, with 7 bases between the two ends. Germline assignment: CDR1 SGHTA and CDR2 FQGNSA. This chain's CDR3 is CASSRQMNTEAFF. The CDR3 DNA follows: TGTGCCAGCAGCCGACAGATGAACACTGAAGCTTTCTTT.

The chain uses TRBV6-6 and TRBJ2-1; 8 bases agree with TRBD1. The CDR3 consists of 11 residues. The germline V gene has CDR1 MNHNY and CDR2 SVGAGI (reference sequence). V shed 4 bases and J 14 bases; nucleotides not matched to a gene: 4. The CDR3 region has the DNA TGTGCCAGCAGTTTCGGGACAGGAGAGTTCTTC. Encoded protein: CASSFGTGEFF.

J is TRBJ2-3 and V is TRBV19; D call uncertain. The V end was cut by 3 bases, the J end by 0 bases, with 7 bases between. The CDR3 is 14 residues long. CDR1 is LNHDA and CDR2 is SQIVND in the germline V gene (reference sequence). CDR3 region: CASSMARSTDTQYF. The DNA of the CDR3 is TGTGCCAGTAGTATGGCCAGAAGCACAGATACGCAGTATTTT.

This clone came up a few times. This chain connects TRBV2 to TRBJ2-7; D may be TRBD1 or TRBD2 (7 bases each). The V gene lost 7 bases and the J gene lost 3 bases, with 19 bases spanning the gap. CDR3 length: 15 residues. From germline, CDR1 is SNHLY and CDR2 FYNNEI. The chain's CDR3 is CASTRGGRGGYEQYF. The DNA for the CDR3 is TGTGCCAGCACCCGAGGGGGCAGGGGGGGCTACGAGCAGTACTTC.

This clone came up a few times. The genes are TRBV19 and TRBJ1-5, with D perhaps TRBD1 (6 bases). Germline V gene sequence: CDR1 LNHDA, CDR2 SQIVND (reference sequence). The germline V and J ends were trimmed by 4 bases and 6 bases, with 16 bases remaining between them. This CDR3 comprises 15 residues. The CDR3 protein is CASSRGFNRVQPQHF. The CDR3 DNA reads TGTGCCAGTAGTAGGGGGTTCAACAGGGTTCAGCCCCAGCATTTT.

V and J are TRBV29-1 and TRBJ2-5; D is uncertain. From germline, CDR1 is SQVTM and CDR2 ANQGSEA. This CDR3 spans 13 amino acids. Deletions cut 4 bases from V and 6 bases from J, with 15 bases between. The CDR3 is CSVGHPLVQTQYF. The CDR3 coding sequence is TGCAGCGTTGGTCATCCGCTCGTACAGACCCAGTACTTC.